This T cell receptor (beta chain) is from a study of PD-1 blockade in mismatch repair-deficient tumors. Study-wide points: Rapid post-treatment expansion, then contraction, generally preceding radiologic response, marked tumor-resident clones.

TCRs were sequenced from a few patients responding to pembrolizumab. A word on this clone: The antigen is undetermined.

Assay: immunoSEQ multiplex PCR; the TCRdb copy retains only in-frame clones and omits some. The sample gives about 130,000 clones, approximately 91% of which show up once; approximately 12% is in the top ten. The material sequenced was peripheral blood, taken approximately 69 weeks after starting pembrolizumab. The receptor was isolated from an adult with mismatch repair-deficient cancer.

This CDR3 reads CASSQTSGWVSETQYF. CDR3 bases: TGCGCCAGCAGCCAAACTAGCGGGTGGGTTTCGGAGACCCAGTACTTC. This sequence joins TRBV4-1 and TRBJ2-5, with 9 bases matching TRBD2. CDR1 MGHRA and CDR2 YSYEKL come from the germline V gene. The CDR3 contains 16 residues. With V trimmed by 2 bases and J by 5 bases, 9 bases remained unmatched.